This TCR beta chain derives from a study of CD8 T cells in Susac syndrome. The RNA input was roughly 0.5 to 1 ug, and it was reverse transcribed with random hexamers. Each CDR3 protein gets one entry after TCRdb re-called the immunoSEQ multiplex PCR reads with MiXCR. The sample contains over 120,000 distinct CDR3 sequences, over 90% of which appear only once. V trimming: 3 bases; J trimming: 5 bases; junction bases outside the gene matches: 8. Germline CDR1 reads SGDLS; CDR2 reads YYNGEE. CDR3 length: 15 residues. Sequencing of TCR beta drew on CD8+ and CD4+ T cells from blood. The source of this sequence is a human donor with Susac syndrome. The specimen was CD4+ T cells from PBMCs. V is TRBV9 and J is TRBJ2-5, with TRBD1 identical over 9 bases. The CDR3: CASSAQGAPMETQYF. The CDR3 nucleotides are TGTGCCAGCAGCGCACAGGGGGCGCCGATGGAGACCCAGTACTTC.